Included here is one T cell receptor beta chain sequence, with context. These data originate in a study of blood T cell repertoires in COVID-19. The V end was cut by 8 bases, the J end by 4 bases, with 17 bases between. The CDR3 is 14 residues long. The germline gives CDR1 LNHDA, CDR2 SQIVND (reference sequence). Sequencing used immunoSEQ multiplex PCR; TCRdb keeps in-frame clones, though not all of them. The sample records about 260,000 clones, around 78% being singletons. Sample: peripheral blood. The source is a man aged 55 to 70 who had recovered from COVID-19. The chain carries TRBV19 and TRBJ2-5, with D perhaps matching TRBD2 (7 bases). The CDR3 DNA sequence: TGTGCCAGTGCTCCTGGACTAGGGGGAGAGACCCAGTACTTC. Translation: CASAPGLGGETQYF.